This section outlines one T cell receptor beta chain sequence together with its context. The data derive from a study of T cells in Graves' hyperthyroidism and ophthalmopathy. RNA transcripts provided the source from which TCR beta CDR3 regions were amplified. The TCR CDR3 was amplified in a first-round RT-PCR using the HTBI primer set. A single record per CDR3 protein comes from TCRdb applying MiXCR to the multiplex PCR reads. The table shows almost 600,000 distinct CDR3 sequences, with about 45% occurring only once. Trimming stripped 5 bases from V and 12 bases from J, with 16 bases between. Germline-derived CDR1 and CDR2 are PRHDT and FYEKMQ (reference sequence). CDR3 length: 12 amino acids.

Sequencing was done on a sample of peripheral blood or thyroid tissue (not recorded which). The origin of this receptor is a woman aged 18 to 35 with Graves' hyperthyroidism. The chain has TRBV13 and TRBJ1-2, with no clear D. The CDR3 DNA reads as TGTGCCAGCAGCCAGCGGACCGGTAGCAACACCTTC. Protein sequence: CASSQRTGSNTF.